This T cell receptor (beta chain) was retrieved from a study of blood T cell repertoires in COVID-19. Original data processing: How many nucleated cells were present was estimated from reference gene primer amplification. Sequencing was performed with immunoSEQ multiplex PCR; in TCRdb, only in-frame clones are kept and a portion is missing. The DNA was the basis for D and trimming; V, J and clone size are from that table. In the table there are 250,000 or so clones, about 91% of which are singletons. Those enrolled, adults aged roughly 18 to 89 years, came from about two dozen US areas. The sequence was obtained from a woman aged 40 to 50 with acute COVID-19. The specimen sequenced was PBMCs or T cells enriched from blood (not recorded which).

The CDR3 DNA sequence: TGTGCCAGCAGCCAGAACAGGGGATCACCCCTCCACTTT. Translating gives CASSQNRGSPLHF. V usage is TRBV3-1 (or the pseudogene TRBV3-2) and J usage is TRBJ1-6, with 7 bases fitting TRBD1. Trimming took 3 bases from V and 10 from J; bases not matched to a gene: 3. The germline V gene encodes CDR1 LGHDT and CDR2 YNNKEL (reference sequence). This CDR3 region has 13 residues.